This record looks at one TCR beta chain sequence and its context. Its antigen remains unidentified. Produced via immunoSEQ multiplex PCR; TCRdb's table is partial and in-frame only. The table lists millions of clones, roughly 94% of them singletons. The CDR3 length is 11 residues. The V end lost 3 bases, the J end lost 10 bases, and 4 bases lay between the germline ends. Per germline, CDR1 SEHNR and CDR2 FQNEAQ (reference sequence). The data originate from a study of shared clonotypes between healthy human individuals. Study observations and caveats: Naive CD4 clonotypes overlapped across a few donors at around 4.8%.

Specimen: naive CD4+ T cells sorted from blood. Regarding subset: CD45RA+ positively selected. The chain joins TRBV7-9 to TRBJ1-6; no firm D call. The sequence was obtained from a man aged 18 to 29 in good health. In DNA, the CDR3 is TGTGCCAGCAGCTTTGACTCACCCCTCCACTTT. It encodes CASSFDSPLHF.